The entry below gives a single TCR beta chain sequence along with its context. Its antigen remains unknown. This entry comes from a study of response to subunit inactivated influenza vaccine. Germline V CDR1 and CDR2: SGHRS, YFSETQ. Trimming removed 5 bases at V and 4 bases at J, with 12 bases between. The CDR3 extends over 13 amino acids. TCRdb reprocessed the RT-PCR reads with MiXCR, giving one entry per CDR3 protein. The repertoire holds 300,000 to 350,000 distinct CDR3 sequences, with 22% as singletons. Study-wide points: Each seasonal influenza vaccination recruits few new T cells, the authors suggested.

The rearrangement uses TRBV5-1 and TRBJ1-1; maybe TRBD1 (5 bases). The receptor comes from a man between 50 and 69 years old who received an inactivated influenza vaccine. This specimen was PBMCs from blood, taken about 20 months after vaccination. CDR3 sequence: CASSGGVITEAFF. DNA for the CDR3: TGCGCCAGCAGTGGGGGGGTGATCACTGAAGCTTTCTTT.